Shown below are 7 T cell receptor beta chains from a single sample sequenced in a study of early T cells in non-severe SARS-CoV-2 infection. MiXCR, applied by TCRdb to the 5' RACE reads, yields one record per CDR3 protein. The table shows about 49,000 distinct CDR3 sequences, with about 12% occurring only once. The sequenced sample consisted of whole blood. Receptor source: an adult who was a healthcare worker with PCR-confirmed SARS-CoV-2 infection or an uninfected control (not recorded which).

In its sample, this clonotype was seen a few times. The J gene is TRBJ2-4, the V gene TRBV30, with D unresolved. Germline V CDR1 and CDR2: GTSNPN, SVGIG (reference sequence). CDR3 size: 13 residues. Trimming pared 4 bases from V and 8 bases from J, leaving 15 bases between. DNA for the CDR3: TGTGCCTGGACTAAGGGTTTGGCGGACATTCAGTACTTC. This gives the protein CAWTKGLADIQYF. The full variable domain, its missing parts supplied by reference TRBV30 and TRBJ2-4, is SQTIHQWPATLVQPVGSPLSLECTVEGTSNPNLYWYRQAAGRGLQLLFYSVGIGQISSEVPQNLSASRPQDRQFILSSKKLLLSDSGFYLCAWTKGLADIQYFGAGTRLSVL.

The chain carries TRBV9 and TRBJ2-5; 8 nucleotides match TRBD2. The trim removed 1 base at V and 2 bases at J, leaving 7 bases unmatched. The CDR3 is made up of 16 amino acids. The V gene's germline CDR1 is SGDLS and CDR2 YYNGEE. The CDR3 nucleotides are TGTGCCAGCAGCGTAAACGTAGCGGGAACTCAAGAGACCCAGTACTTC. Protein product: CASSVNVAGTQETQYF.

This clonotype has a handful of counts. This chain connects TRBV12-3 or TRBV12-4 to TRBJ1-1, with unresolved D. V was shortened by 4 bases and J by 1 base, with 13 bases between the two germline ends. The CDR3 contains 15 residues. CDR3 sequence: CASSSSYIGNTEAFF. CDR3 in DNA: TGTGCCAGCAGTTCGTCCTACATTGGGAACACTGAAGCTTTCTTT.

This clonotype was counted ten times or more. V usage is TRBV29-1 and J usage is TRBJ2-5; D is possibly TRBD1 or TRBD2 (6 bases each). The V gene lost 4 bases and the J gene lost 5 bases, with 11 bases spanning the gap. The CDR3 is 12 residues long. Germline V gene lookup returns CDR1 SQVTM and CDR2 ANQGSEA. CDR3 DNA: TGCAGCGTTGTGGGGGGCTCGGAGACCCAGTACTTC. Amino acids: CSVVGGSETQYF.

The sample holds many counts of this clonotype. The rearrangement joins TRBV7-9 to TRBJ2-7; D possibly uses TRBD1 or TRBD2 (7 bases each). CDR3 length: 14 residues. V lost 7 bases and J 3 bases, leaving 16 bases between the germline ends. Germline CDR1 reads SEHNR; CDR2 reads FQNEAQ (reference sequence). The CDR3: CASIGGTALYEQYF. CDR3 bases: TGTGCCAGCATCGGGGGGACAGCCCTCTACGAGCAGTACTTC.

This chain uses TRBV28 with TRBJ1-5; 8 bases are shared with TRBD1. The V gene's germline CDR1 is MDHEN and CDR2 SYDVKM. The CDR3 is 15 residues long. V lost 6 bases and J lost 2; bases outside the gene matches: 6. CDR3 loop: CASSRDRIGNQPQHF. The DNA of the CDR3 is TGTGCCAGCAGCAGGGACAGGATTGGCAATCAGCCCCAGCATTTT.

This sequence joins TRBV24-1 and TRBJ2-2, with a tentative D call TRBD1 (6 bases). The CDR3 length is 15 residues. V was clipped by 7 bases and J by 6 bases, with 17 bases between them. Per germline, CDR1 KGHDR and CDR2 SFDVKD. The CDR3 protein is CATRQGQPFSGELFF. The CDR3 DNA is TGTGCCACCAGACAAGGACAGCCTTTTTCCGGGGAGCTGTTTTTT.